The clone carrying this T cell receptor (beta chain) has just a few counts. As yet, its antigen is unknown. At one boundary the junction diverges from the germline segment, which might be a read error. MiXCR, applied by TCRdb to the PCR reads, yields one record per CDR3 protein. The sample holds over 600,000 distinct CDR3 sequences, 20% seen once. The CDR3 spans 18 residues. Germline-derived CDR1 and CDR2 are MDHEN and SYDVKM. This entry belongs to a study of molecular identifiers for immune sequencing clone quantification. Regarding the study as a whole: Reports indicate spiked Jurkat TCR RNA from one cell could be found among some 980,000 naive cells.

The source is a human donor in good health. Some libraries in this study had Jurkat cell RNA spiked in. V usage is TRBV28 and J usage is TRBJ2-7; D call uncertain. Sequencing was carried out using naive CD8+ T cells from blood, with Jurkat cell RNA spiked in. Subset noted: FACS-sorted CD8+CD4-CCR7+CD45RA+ naive T cells. CDR3 sequence (DNA): TGTGCCAGCAGTTTTTCGGGCCATAAGGTACCCCTCAACTACGGGCAGTACTTC. This translates into CASSFSGHKVPLNYGQYF.